The 26 T cell receptor beta chains below all came from one sample that was sequenced in a study of blood T cell repertoires in COVID-19. Assay used: immunoSEQ multiplex PCR; TCRdb lists only in-frame clones, some missing. This sample has approximately 320,000 clones; around 90% occur once, and the top ten carry about 9.8%. Sequencing input: PBMCs or T cells enriched from blood (not recorded which). Receptors were obtained from a woman under 30 who had recovered from COVID-19.

The J gene is TRBJ2-7, the V gene TRBV7-2; D uncertain. The V end was cut by 3 bases, the J end by 3 bases, with 9 bases between. The germline CDR1 and CDR2 sequences are SGHTA and FQGNSA. The CDR3 is 13 amino acids. The CDR3 reads CASSLGSYYEQYF. For the CDR3, the DNA is TGTGCCAGCAGCTTGGGCAGCTACTACGAGCAGTACTTC.

The rearrangement links TRBV11-1 to TRBJ1-4; maybe TRBD1 (6 bases). Deletions cut 5 bases from V and 0 bases from J, with 10 bases between. CDR3 length equals 15 residues. Germline V gene lookup returns CDR1 SGHAT and CDR2 FQDESV (reference sequence). The DNA for the CDR3 is TGTGCCAGCAGCGTTGAGGGGGCAACTAATGAAAAACTGTTTTTT. Amino acid sequence: CASSVEGATNEKLFF.

This chain joins TRBV10-3 and TRBJ1-1; 7 bases align to TRBD1. CDR1 and CDR2 from the germline V gene are ENHRY and SYGVKD. After removal of 2 bases from V and 5 bases from J, the junction contained 8 bases not matched to a gene. There are 15 residues in the CDR3. CDR3 sequence reads: CAISERPGTETEAFF. The CDR3 region has the DNA TGTGCCATCAGTGAGAGACCCGGGACAGAAACTGAAGCTTTCTTT.

The CDR3 nucleotides are TGCAGCGGCGGGCCCAGCTCTGGAAACACCATATATTTT. Translating gives CSGGPSSGNTIYF. This chain links TRBV29-1 with TRBJ1-3; D remains unclear. Trimming cost V 7 bases and J 0 bases, with 10 bases left between them. CDR1 SQVTM and CDR2 ANQGSEA come from the germline V gene. The CDR3 spans 13 residues. Full variable domain (rest looked up from reference TRBV29-1 and TRBJ1-3): SAVISQKPSRDICQRGTSLTIQCQVDSQVTMMFWYRQQPGQSLTLIATANQGSEATYESGFVIDKFPISRPNLTFSTLTVSNMSPEDSSIYLCSGGPSSGNTIYFGEGSWLTVV.

The chain joins TRBV7-2 to TRBJ2-6; a weak D match, TRBD1 (6 bases). The germline V gene encodes CDR1 SGHTA and CDR2 FQGNSA. The CDR3 is 16 residues long. The ends were cut back, 0 bases at V and 2 bases at J, with 8 bases in the middle. For the CDR3, the DNA is TGTGCCAGCAGCTTAGCGTCAGGGGCTGGGGCCAACGTCCTGACTTTC. Translation gives CASSLASGAGANVLTF.

The CDR3 protein is CASSPQGSQETQYF. The CDR3 nucleotides read TGTGCCAGCAGCCCACAGGGTTCTCAGGAGACCCAGTACTTC. The chain joins TRBV7-3 to TRBJ2-5; a possible D gene is TRBD1 (6 bases). V was shortened by 5 bases and J by 5 bases, with 15 bases between the two germline ends. The CDR3 loop spans 14 amino acids. Germline-derived CDR1 and CDR2 are SGHTA and FQGTGA. The full variable domain, with the rest looked up from reference TRBV7-3 and TRBJ2-5, is GAGVSQTPSNKVTEKGKYVELRCDPISGHTALYWYRQSLGQGPEFLIYFQGTGAADDSGLPNDRFFAVRPEGSVSTLKIQRTERGDSAVYLCASSPQGSQETQYFGPGTRLLVL.

The chain combines TRBV5-1 with TRBJ2-3; D perhaps matches TRBD2 (6 bases). There are 15 residues in the CDR3. The V end was cut by 4 bases, the J end by 0 bases, with 12 bases between. Germline V CDR1 and CDR2: SGHRS, YFSETQ. This chain's CDR3 is CASSPSGRSTDTQYF. The DNA for the CDR3 is TGCGCCAGCAGCCCGTCGGGGAGGAGCACAGATACGCAGTATTTT.

The chain is built from TRBV3-1 (or the pseudogene TRBV3-2) and TRBJ2-7; 7 bases align to TRBD2. V gave up 3 bases and J gave up 5 bases; unmatched junction bases: 16. Germline V gene data show CDR1 as LGHDT and CDR2 as YNNKEL (reference sequence). The CDR3 extends over 17 amino acids. The CDR3: CASSHYLSQAGRDEQYF. The CDR3 nucleotides read TGTGCCAGCAGCCACTACTTAAGTCAAGCGGGACGCGACGAGCAGTACTTC.

This chain links TRBV6-5 with TRBJ2-1; 7 bases are shared with TRBD1. The CDR3 loop spans 15 amino acids. V shed 8 bases, J shed 2 bases, and the junction held 9 bases outside the gene matches. Germline CDR1 and CDR2: MNHEY and SVGAGI. CDR3 sequence: CASGSDRAAYNEQFF. The CDR3 coding sequence is TGTGCCAGCGGATCCGACAGGGCGGCCTACAATGAGCAGTTCTTC.

This clone was seen more than once but under ten times. The rearrangement uses TRBV28 and TRBJ1-2, with D maybe TRBD1 (6 bases). V shed 4 bases and J shed 8 bases, with 14 bases lying between them. CDR1 and CDR2 (germline): MDHEN, SYDVKM. The CDR3 extends over 13 amino acids. The CDR3, as DNA: TGTGCCAGCAGTTCCGGGACAACTGGCGGCTACACCTTC. Protein sequence: CASSSGTTGGYTF.

The chain employs TRBV28 and TRBJ1-5; unclear D gene. This CDR3 comprises 12 residues. In germline, CDR1 is MDHEN, CDR2 SYDVKM. V was shortened by 8 bases and J by 4 bases, with 9 bases between the two germline ends. The CDR3 sequence is CASDTANQPQHF. The CDR3 DNA is TGTGCCAGCGACACAGCTAATCAGCCCCAGCATTTT.

The CDR3 bases are TGCGCCAGCAGCTTAACAGGGTCCTACGAGCAGTACTTC. This gives the protein CASSLTGSYEQYF. This chain uses TRBV5-1 with TRBJ2-7; D is perhaps TRBD1 (6 bases). Trimming stripped 2 bases from V and 1 base from J, with 7 bases between. From germline, CDR1 is SGHRS and CDR2 YFSETQ. This CDR3 spans 13 amino acids.

J is TRBJ1-2 and V is TRBV7-2; 9 positions agree with TRBD1. Germline trimming cut 3 bases from V and 8 bases from J; bases unmatched to any gene: 7. The CDR3 has 14 amino acids. Germline assignment: CDR1 SGHTA and CDR2 FQGNSA. CDR3 bases: TGTGCCAGCAGCTTCATAACAGGGGGCGAGGGCTACACCTTC. Translated: CASSFITGGEGYTF.

This clone was recorded a few times. The chain combines TRBV7-9 with TRBJ1-4; 9 bases agree with TRBD1. Looked up from germline, CDR1 is SEHNR and CDR2 is FQNEAQ (reference sequence). The CDR3 spans 17 residues. V gave up 4 bases and J gave up 8 bases; unmatched junction bases: 14. Written as DNA, the CDR3 is TGTGCCAGCAGCTACCCCCTGAAGGACAGGGGCGAAGAAAAACTGTTTTTT. It specifies CASSYPLKDRGEEKLFF.

The chain has TRBV7-3 and TRBJ1-2, with 12 bases that match TRBD1. This CDR3 has 19 residues. Germline V CDR1 and CDR2: SGHTA, FQGTGA. Trimming at V came to 0 bases and at J to 4 bases, leaving 12 bases not matched to a gene. CDR3 DNA sequence: TGTGCCAGCAGCTTAACGGTCGCCAGGGGACAGGGGGCTTCCTATGGCTACACCTTC. Its protein product is CASSLTVARGQGASYGYTF.

V gene TRBV7-9 combines with J gene TRBJ1-4; a weak D match, TRBD1 (5 bases). The CDR3 consists of 16 residues. Germline CDR1 reads SEHNR; CDR2 reads FQNEAQ (reference sequence). Trimming took 1 base from V and 4 from J, leaving 13 bases between them. DNA for the CDR3: TGTGCCAGCAGCTTAGTACAGGAAGCACGTAATGAAAAACTGTTTTTT. It yields the protein CASSLVQEARNEKLFF. The entire variable domain, with the rest obtained from reference TRBV7-9 and TRBJ1-4, is as follows: DTGVSQNPRHKITKRGQNVTFRCDPISEHNRLYWYRQTLGQGPEFLTYFQNEAQLEKSRLLSDRFSAERPKGSFSTLEIQRTEQGDSAMYLCASSLVQEARNEKLFFGSGTQLSVL.

CDR3 loop: CASSLELAETFTQYF. Here the CDR3 DNA reads TGTGCCAGCAGCTTAGAACTAGCGGAAACCTTTACGCAGTATTTT. V gene TRBV13 combines with J gene TRBJ2-3; 8 nucleotides agree with TRBD2. Losses at the gene ends were 1 base for V and 8 bases for J; bases not matched to a gene: 8. Looked up from germline, CDR1 is PRHDT and CDR2 is FYEKMQ (reference sequence). The CDR3 sequence is 15 residues long.

V and J are TRBV19 and TRBJ2-7, with 14 bases matching TRBD2. Germline CDR1 LNHDA, CDR2 SQIVND (reference sequence). The CDR3 is 16 amino acids. The V segment lost 5 bases and the J segment 4 bases; nucleotides outside the gene matches: 7. The CDR3 DNA follows: TGTGCCAGTAGTGAGACTAGCGGGAGGGCCAGGTACGAGCAGTACTTC. The encoded protein is CASSETSGRARYEQYF.

The gene calls are TRBV6-5 and TRBJ2-7, with 9 nucleotides matching TRBD2. Germline V CDR1 and CDR2: MNHEY, SVGAGI. The CDR3 contains 15 residues. Trimming removed 7 bases from V and 2 bases from J; junction bases left unmatched: 9. CDR3 in DNA: TGTGCCAGCACTAGCGGGATAACAACGGCCTACGAGCAGTACTTC. It codes for CASTSGITTAYEQYF.

The J gene is TRBJ1-2, the V gene TRBV7-8, with D possibly TRBD1 on 6 matching bases. Trimming took off 5 bases at V and 4 bases at J, with 20 bases between the two ends. This CDR3 has 16 residues. Germline CDR1 and CDR2: SGHVS and FQNEAQ. This CDR3 is CASSQRGGSAGYGYTF. CDR3 in DNA: TGTGCCAGCAGCCAGAGGGGGGGATCAGCGGGCTATGGCTACACCTTC.

The rearrangement links TRBV19 to TRBJ1-3; unclear D gene. Germline V CDR1 and CDR2: LNHDA, SQIVND (reference sequence). The germline V and J ends were trimmed by 7 bases and 0 bases, with 13 bases remaining between them. This CDR3 contains 15 residues. The CDR3 DNA reads TGTGCCAGTAAGAGTACCGATAGCTCTGGAAACACCATATATTTT. It specifies CASKSTDSSGNTIYF.

The chain couples TRBV18 to TRBJ1-2, with TRBD1 identical over 8 bases. The CDR3 spans 16 residues. CDR1 and CDR2 (germline): KGHSH, LQKENI. V lost 4 bases and J lost 4; bases outside the gene matches: 11. The CDR3 DNA is TGTGCCAGCTCACTCAAGAGGGACAGGCCGTCCTATGGCTACACCTTC. It codes for CASSLKRDRPSYGYTF.

CDR3 amino acids: CASSLGIAGGPQETQYF. The CDR3 region has the DNA TGCGCCAGCAGCTTAGGTATAGCGGGGGGGCCTCAGGAGACCCAGTACTTC. This chain uses TRBV5-1 with TRBJ2-5; TRBD2 matches 11 bases. Germline CDR1 is SGHRS and CDR2 is YFSETQ. The V and J ends lost 2 bases and 5 bases, in that order; junction bases with no gene match: 11. The CDR3 loop spans 17 amino acids.

The rearrangement joins TRBV19 to TRBJ1-3, with TRBD1 as a possible D gene (6 bases). Trimming removed 4 bases at V and 0 bases at J, with 10 bases between. Germline CDR1 and CDR2: LNHDA and SQIVND (reference sequence). The CDR3 extends over 15 amino acids. The CDR3 region is CASSTRDISGNTIYF. In DNA, the CDR3 is TGTGCCAGTAGTACCCGGGACATCTCTGGAAACACCATATATTTT.

The chain uses TRBV15 and TRBJ1-1; D is uncertain. The CDR3 sequence is 14 residues long. Germline CDR1 is LNHNV and CDR2 is YYDKDF (reference sequence). Trimming took 4 bases from V and 0 from J, leaving 9 bases between them. CDR3 coding DNA: TGTGCCACCAGCAACCACGGGGTGAACACTGAAGCTTTCTTT. Protein sequence: CATSNHGVNTEAFF.

This clone was detected only once. The rearrangement joins TRBV29-1 to TRBJ2-3, with D tentatively TRBD1 (6 bases). The V gene's germline CDR1 is SQVTM and CDR2 ANQGSEA. Between the trimmed V and J ends, which lost 3 bases and 1 base, there was a span of 20 bases. The CDR3 is 17 amino acids. The CDR3, as DNA: TGCAGCGTTGAGAGTAACAGGGCCTCCTGGCGCACAGATACGCAGTATTTT. This sequence encodes CSVESNRASWRTDTQYF.